This TCR beta chain was profiled in a study of radiation and T cells in renal cell carcinoma (dated by TCRdb to 2018 to 2021). Turning to the overall study: In total, 53 samples, comprising around 26 tumors and some 27 peripheral blood samples, were subjected to TCR beta sequencing. A total of about 3.8 million unique CDR3 nucleotide sequences, encoding fewer than 3,000,000 unique CDR3 amino acid sequences, were found across all 50 or so samples. The last blood draw happened 4 weeks after radiation, timed to coincide with nephrectomy.

This sample's time point label indicates: blood 4 weeks post-SBRT, at nephrectomy. The label giving this sample's treatment or condition can be read as: 15 Gy SBRT to primary tumor, nephrectomy 4 weeks later. Samples came from a clinical trial, in which primary renal cell carcinomas received 15 Gy stereotactic body radiation therapy followed by nephrectomy 4 weeks later. To follow tumor-enriched clonotypes, serial peripheral blood was collected from radiation-treated patients at baseline and at 2 weeks and 4 weeks after SBRT. Renal cell carcinoma with clear cell pathology was present in all patients. Genomic DNA for TCR sequencing was prepared using the QIAamp DNA Blood Mini Kit (Qiagen). The analyses included only samples that passed all quality control checks. This clone was detected only once. The antigen it recognizes is unknown. Base qualities are not recorded, but no much larger clone differs from it by a single base.

General study outcomes and caveats: Because pretreatment tumor biopsies were not available, the baseline intratumoral presence of clonotypes could not be determined. In blood, the top tumor clonotypes increased between baseline and 2 weeks post-radiation and then shrank by 4 weeks, which suggests that tumor-resident clones expanded only transiently. Blood repertoire dynamics were not followed beyond 4 weeks after treatment. The single-armed trial design could not address effects of radiation dose or scheduling on the TCR repertoire.

TCR beta libraries were generated from genomic DNA with the immunoSEQ kit, following the manufacturer's recommendations. To prepare the libraries, a first multiplex PCR with proprietary primers was run, followed by a second PCR that added unique barcodes, and a bead cleanup was done after each round. A kit-provided positive control reaction and a negative control reaction were included in every sample batch. The final libraries were assessed on an Agilent 4200 TapeStation D1000 ScreenTape, pooled by volume, and quantified by qPCR. An Illumina NextSeq500 fitted with a MidOutput 150-cycle cartridge performed the sequencing, running 156 Read1 cycles and 15 Index1 cycles with the kit's custom primers. The pooled library was loaded at roughly 0.98 pM with an approximately 21% PhiX control spike-in. The authors' pipeline ran thus. The vendor-processed data were analyzed in R, and a clonotype was defined as all T cells that share the same CDR3 nucleotide sequence. In the clone abundance analyses, frequencies in each sample were normalized to that sample's 10,000 most abundant clones. Public T cell clones, which averaged fewer than five per sample, were excluded before analysis. A difference in abundance of at least 32-fold between compartments was used to define tumor-enriched and baseline blood-enriched clonotypes. Clonotypes expanded or contracted between blood time points were identified with a beta-binomial differential abundance model. Tumor-blood repertoire similarity was measured with the Baroni-Urbani and Buser coefficient, and group comparisons used two-tailed Wilcoxon tests in R. TCRdb took over this immuneACCESS table, retaining in-frame rearrangements with V and J assigned. Such tables are incomplete; in checked studies, under half of the missing clones stem from an unresolved V gene, and the remainder is unexplained. D and trimming come from the DNA, and the V and J calls and clone size come from that table. This sample is represented by fewer than 200,000 clones; 88% of them were singletons. About 11% of the sample is held by the ten biggest clonotypes.

Trimming at the junction amounts to 2 bases on V and 0 bases on J, and the germline ends lie 17 bases apart. Looking up the germline V gene yields CDR1 SNHLY and CDR2 FYNNEI. CDR3 length: 18 amino acids, cysteine to phenylalanine. Just the 54-base CDR3 DNA is kept, in frame starting at base 1. The sample here was blood, taken from a patient whose treatment included radiotherapy and nephrectomy. The TCR sequence derives from a woman between 50 and 59 years old with renal cell carcinoma. This receptor chain uses TRBV2 and TRBJ2-4; a tentative D call is TRBD2 (5 bases match). The CDR3 reads as follows: CASSESRETVLAKNIQYF. The DNA reads TGTGCCAGCAGTGAATCTAGGGAGACGGTACTAGCCAAAAACATTCAGTACTTC.